The source of this TCR beta chain is a study of blood T cells in healthy people across ages. The second PCR ran roughly 6 to 11 cycles with a sample-barcoded 5' primer and J-beta primers. TCRdb recomputed calls from the 5' RACE reads with MiXCR, one row per CDR3 protein. The sample shows hundreds of thousands of distinct CDR3 sequences, approximately 44% of them seen only once. Trimming took 6 bases from V and 8 from J, leaving 21 bases between them. Germline V gene data show CDR1 as SGHDT and CDR2 as YYEEEE. The CDR3 loop spans 16 amino acids. V and J are TRBV5-6 and TRBJ1-6, with a weak D call TRBD1 (5 bases). Sequenced material: blood. The clonotype originates from a man aged 60 to 75 in good health. The CDR3 spells CASIPNARRVDSPLHF. Here the CDR3 DNA reads TGTGCCAGCATCCCGAACGCGCGCAGGGTGGATTCACCCCTCCACTTT.